The 30 T cell receptor beta chains listed next were all sequenced from one sample in a study of CD8 T cells in Susac syndrome. The RNA, about 0.5 to 1 ug, was put through reverse transcription using random hexamers. One entry per CDR3 protein results from TCRdb running MiXCR on the immunoSEQ multiplex PCR reads. The sample has about 81,000 distinct CDR3 sequences, 94% seen once. Sequenced sample: CD8+ T cells from PBMCs. These receptors all stem from a human donor with Susac syndrome.

The chain uses TRBV7-8 and TRBJ2-2, with TRBD2 matching over 10 bases. Germline V gives CDR1 SGHVS, CDR2 FQNEAQ. V gave up 6 bases and J gave up 5 bases; unmatched junction bases: 9. The CDR3 is 16 amino acids. Here the CDR3 reads CASRPKAGGRTGELFF. In DNA, the CDR3 is TGTGCCAGCAGACCAAAAGCGGGGGGGCGGACCGGGGAGCTGTTTTTT.

The chain employs TRBV25-1 and TRBJ1-5; possibly TRBD1 for D (6 bases). This CDR3 is 13 amino acids long. CDR1 and CDR2 from the germline V gene are MGHDK and SYGVNS. V lost 4 bases and J 2 bases, leaving 6 bases between the germline ends. This CDR3 reads CASSAGGNQPQHF. The DNA for the CDR3 is TGTGCCAGCAGTGCAGGGGGCAATCAGCCCCAGCATTTT.

The rearrangement links TRBV12-5 to TRBJ1-5; 8 nucleotides line up with TRBD1. After removal of 2 bases from V and 4 bases from J, the junction contained 4 bases not matched to a gene. Germline V gene sequence: CDR1 LGHNT, CDR2 FRNRAP. This CDR3 has 15 amino acids. The CDR3 DNA is TGTGCTAGTGGTTTGAGTGACAGGGGTAATCAGCCCCAGCATTTT. Its translation is CASGLSDRGNQPQHF.

V and J are TRBV19 and TRBJ1-4; no definite D call. Germline CDR1 LNHDA, CDR2 SQIVND (reference sequence). This CDR3 region has 13 residues. Trimming removed 5 bases at V and 5 bases at J, with 9 bases between. In DNA, the CDR3 is TGTGCCAGTAGTTGGTTCGGGAATGAAAAACTGTTTTTT. It codes for CASSWFGNEKLFF. Full variable domain (missing parts from reference TRBV19 and TRBJ1-4): DGGITQSPKYLFRKEGQNVTLSCEQNLNHDAMYWYRQDPGQGLRLIYYSQIVNDFQKGDIAEGYSVSREKKESFPLTVTSAQKNPTAFYLCASSWFGNEKLFFGSGTQLSVL.

CDR3 sequence: CASSTGQGYEQYF. The DNA for the CDR3 is TGTGCCAGCAGTACGGGACAGGGGTACGAGCAGTACTTC. V and J are TRBV12-3 or TRBV12-4 and TRBJ2-7; 10 bases are shared with TRBD1. V lost 5 bases and J lost 4; bases outside the gene matches: 2. The CDR3 loop spans 13 amino acids.

This clonotype was observed once. This chain uses TRBV12-3 or TRBV12-4 with TRBJ2-1; D perhaps matches TRBD2 (5 bases). The CDR3 has 12 amino acids. With 4 bases removed from V and 4 bases from J, the gap between germline ends came to 5 bases. CDR3 loop: CASSWTYNEQFF. In nucleotides, the CDR3 is TGTGCCAGCAGTTGGACTTACAATGAGCAGTTCTTC.

This chain uses TRBV6-5 with TRBJ2-7; D gene ambiguous. The CDR3 covers 13 residues. The germline V gene encodes CDR1 MNHEY and CDR2 SVGAGI. V lost 6 bases, J lost 3 bases, and 12 bases lay in between. The chain's CDR3 is CASRPPGYYEQYF. The CDR3 DNA sequence: TGTGCCAGCAGACCACCGGGTTACTACGAGCAGTACTTC.

This clonotype has a handful of counts. The rearrangement uses TRBV11-2 and TRBJ2-7; 7 bases are shared with TRBD1. Per germline, CDR1 SGHAT and CDR2 FQNNGV. The CDR3 has 13 amino acids. V lost 4 bases and J lost 0; bases outside the gene matches: 0. CDR3 bases: TGTGCCAGCAGCTGGGACAGCTCCTACGAGCAGTACTTC. Translating gives CASSWDSSYEQYF.

The CDR3, as DNA: TGCGCCAGCATAGGAGCGGGCACAGATACGCAGTATTTT. This translates into CASIGAGTDTQYF. V gene TRBV5-1 combines with J gene TRBJ2-3; tentatively, D is TRBD2 (5 bases). Germline CDR1 and CDR2: SGHRS and YFSETQ. V gave up 6 bases and J gave up 1 base, with 9 bases separating them. This CDR3 is 13 amino acids long. The whole variable domain, filled in from reference TRBV5-1 and TRBJ2-3, reads KAGVTQTPRYLIKTRGQQVTLSCSPISGHRSVSWYQQTPGQGLQFLFEYFSETQRNKGNFPGRFSGRQFSNSRSEMNVSTLELGDSALYLCASIGAGTDTQYFGPGTRLTVL.

The genes are TRBV5-1 and TRBJ2-7, with 7 bases aligning to TRBD2. CDR3 length: 13 residues. Trimming took 3 bases from V and 6 from J; bases not matched to a gene: 6. CDR1 is SGHRS, CDR2 YFSETQ, per germline. CDR3 residues: CASSSPGGGEQYF. The CDR3 region has the DNA TGCGCCAGCAGCTCCCCGGGGGGAGGCGAGCAGTACTTC.

This rearrangement joins TRBV7-8 to TRBJ2-1, with D perhaps TRBD1 or TRBD2 (5 bases each). CDR1 is SGHVS, CDR2 FQNEAQ, per germline. The CDR3 totals 14 residues. V lost 1 base and J lost 4, with 8 bases in between. The CDR3 loop reads CASSLEGTYNEQFF. CDR3 coding DNA: TGTGCCAGCAGCTTAGAAGGGACGTACAATGAGCAGTTCTTC. Supplemented by reference TRBV7-8 and TRBJ2-1, the full variable domain reads GAGVSQSPRYKVAKRGQDVALRCDPISGHVSLFWYQQALGQGPEFLTYFQNEAQLDKSGLPSDRFFAERPEGSVSTLKIQRTQQEDSAVYLCASSLEGTYNEQFFGPGTRLTVL.

The genes are TRBV29-1 and TRBJ1-5; no definite D call. Between the trimmed V and J ends, which lost 3 bases and 9 bases, there was a span of 12 bases. Germline-derived CDR1 and CDR2 are SQVTM and ANQGSEA. The CDR3 sequence is 12 residues long. CDR3 sequence: CSVEFQGRPQHF. As DNA, the CDR3 is TGCAGCGTTGAGTTCCAAGGGCGGCCCCAGCATTTT.

This chain uses TRBV12-3 or TRBV12-4 with TRBJ2-7; no reliable D call. The CDR3 length is 13 residues. Between the trimmed V and J ends, which lost 2 bases and 2 bases, there was a span of 7 bases. CDR3 amino acids: CASSLSSAYEQYF. The CDR3 bases are TGTGCCAGCAGTTTATCCTCCGCCTACGAGCAGTACTTC.

The chain links TRBV4-3 to TRBJ2-1; maybe TRBD2 (6 bases). Per the germline V gene, CDR1 is LGHNA and CDR2 is YSLEER. V shed 0 bases and J shed 3 bases, with 12 bases lying between them. The CDR3 runs to 16 residues. CDR3 in amino acids: CASSQDRSGYYNEQFF. As DNA, the CDR3 is TGCGCCAGCAGCCAAGATCGCAGCGGGTACTACAATGAGCAGTTCTTC.

This chain joins TRBV12-5 and TRBJ1-5; D might be TRBD1 (5 bases). Germline V lookup: CDR1 LGHNT, CDR2 FRNRAP. The CDR3 has 14 residues. Trimming stripped 3 bases from V and 7 bases from J, with 13 bases between. The CDR3 region is CASGFQLGDQPQHF. The CDR3 region has the DNA TGTGCTAGTGGTTTCCAACTAGGGGACCAGCCCCAGCATTTT.

V is TRBV29-1 and J is TRBJ2-1; 7 bases are shared with TRBD2. CDR1 and CDR2 from the germline V gene are SQVTM and ANQGSEA. Losses at the gene ends were 3 bases for V and 5 bases for J; bases not matched to a gene: 7. The length of the CDR3 is 14 residues. The CDR3 sequence is CSVEGGRRNNEQFF. The CDR3 nucleotides are TGCAGCGTTGAGGGCGGGAGAAGAAACAATGAGCAGTTCTTC.

The J gene is TRBJ1-2, the V gene TRBV15, with no clear D. The CDR3 length is 17 residues. CDR1 and CDR2 (germline): LNHNV, YYDKDF (reference sequence). V was pared by 0 bases and J by 4 bases, with 18 bases between. The CDR3 reads CATSRDLGSLGLYGYTF. DNA for the CDR3: TGTGCCACCAGCAGAGATTTAGGATCCCTCGGGCTCTATGGCTACACCTTC.

The gene calls are TRBV28 and TRBJ2-7; no firm D call. The CDR3 spans 12 residues. Germline CDR1 is MDHEN and CDR2 is SYDVKM. Trimming shortened V by 7 bases and J by 0 bases, and 7 bases separated the two germline ends. The CDR3 protein is CASTGSSYEQYF. CDR3 nucleotide sequence: TGTGCCAGCACCGGTAGCTCCTACGAGCAGTACTTC.

The J gene is TRBJ2-1, the V gene TRBV4-3; 11 bases map to TRBD2. This CDR3 has 17 amino acids. Germline CDR1 is LGHNA and CDR2 is YSLEER. Trimming at V came to 1 base and at J to 0 bases, leaving 2 bases not matched to a gene. The CDR3: CASSQGSGRASYNEQFF. DNA of the CDR3: TGCGCCAGCAGCCAAGGTAGCGGGAGGGCCTCCTACAATGAGCAGTTCTTC.

The chain couples TRBV6-5 to TRBJ2-1; no reliable D call. Between the trimmed V and J ends, which lost 4 bases and 4 bases, there was a span of 8 bases. CDR1 and CDR2 from the germline V gene are MNHEY and SVGAGI. This CDR3 spans 13 amino acids. This CDR3 is CASSSNPYNEQFF. The CDR3 bases are TGTGCCAGCAGTTCCAACCCGTACAATGAGCAGTTCTTC.

V and J are TRBV3-1 and TRBJ1-1, with D uncertain. V was cut by 4 bases and J by 11 bases, with 20 bases left in between. The CDR3 runs 14 residues. Germline CDR1 reads LGHDT; CDR2 reads YNNKEL (reference sequence). The CDR3 loop reads CASSPRGNPPIAFF. The CDR3 region has the DNA TGTGCCAGCAGCCCTCGAGGTAACCCCCCAATTGCTTTCTTT.

The V gene is TRBV3-1, the J gene TRBJ1-2; weak D call: TRBD1 (6 bases). Trimming shortened V by 0 bases and J by 5 bases, and 16 bases separated the two germline ends. The CDR3 runs 16 residues. From germline, CDR1 is LGHDT and CDR2 YNNKEL (reference sequence). The CDR3 is CASSQDSEGTIYGYTF. The CDR3, as DNA: TGTGCCAGCAGCCAAGATAGTGAAGGGACAATATATGGCTACACCTTC. Filled out from reference TRBV3-1 and TRBJ1-2, the complete variable domain reads DTAVSQTPKYLVTQMGNDKSIKCEQNLGHDTMYWYKQDSKKFLKIMFSYNNKELIINETVPNRFSPKSPDKAHLNLHINSLELGDSAVYFCASSQDSEGTIYGYTFGSGTRLTVV.

The CDR3 here is CASSQEPGAGVRETQYF. CDR3 sequence (DNA): TGTGCCAGCAGCCAAGAGCCTGGGGCAGGCGTCCGAGAGACCCAGTACTTC. The V and J genes are TRBV14 and TRBJ2-5, with D perhaps matching TRBD1 (5 bases). CDR3 size: 17 residues. V was pared by 0 bases and J by 4 bases, with 18 bases between. Germline values: CDR1 SGHDN, CDR2 FVKESK.

This clonotype was found a few times. J is TRBJ2-7 and V is TRBV6-5; D is uncertain. CDR1 and CDR2 (germline): MNHEY, SVGAGI. This CDR3 spans 13 amino acids. The V and J ends lost 5 bases and 2 bases respectively, with 10 bases between them. The chain's CDR3 is CASSPALPYEQYF. The CDR3 nucleotides are TGTGCCAGCAGTCCTGCCCTCCCCTACGAGCAGTACTTC.

The gene calls are TRBV7-9 and TRBJ1-2, with D possibly matching TRBD1 (6 bases). This CDR3 region has 13 residues. V was pared by 5 bases and J by 4 bases, with 11 bases between. Germline assignment: CDR1 SEHNR and CDR2 FQNEAQ (reference sequence). CDR3 bases: TGTGCCAGCAGCAAAGGGACACTCTATGGCTACACCTTC. It encodes CASSKGTLYGYTF.

This chain uses TRBV4-2 with TRBJ2-7; TRBD2 matches 10 bases. CDR1 is LGHNA and CDR2 is YNFKEQ in the germline V gene. After removal of 1 base from V and 4 bases from J, the junction contained 4 bases not matched to a gene. The CDR3 totals 15 residues. CDR3 sequence: CASSQGSSGGYEQYF. In DNA, the CDR3 is TGTGCCAGCAGCCAAGGGAGTAGCGGGGGGTACGAGCAGTACTTC.

The gene calls are TRBV6-5 and TRBJ2-6; TRBD1 agrees at 8 bases. Germline V gene sequence: CDR1 MNHEY, CDR2 SVGAGI. The J segment lost 2 bases and the V segment lost 0 bases, leaving 6 bases of the junction unmatched. The CDR3 contains 18 residues. CDR3 bases: TGTGCCAGCAGTTACTCGGCAGGGGGCGGCCCTGGGGCCAACGTCCTGACTTTC. It encodes CASSYSAGGGPGANVLTF.

This chain connects TRBV7-9 to TRBJ2-2; D ambiguous. The germline V gene has CDR1 SEHNR and CDR2 FQNEAQ (reference sequence). The CDR3 totals 13 residues. The V and J ends lost 10 bases and 6 bases respectively, with 15 bases between them. CDR3 loop: CATLKTMSGELFF. The CDR3 DNA reads TGTGCCACCCTTAAAACTATGTCCGGGGAGCTGTTTTTT. The full variable domain, in which reference TRBV7-9 and TRBJ2-2 provide the parts outside the CDR3, is DTGVSQNPRHKITKRGQNVTFRCDPISEHNRLYWYRQTLGQGPEFLTYFQNEAQLEKSRLLSDRFSAERPKGSFSTLEIQRTEQGDSAMYLCATLKTMSGELFFGEGSRLTVL.

The V call is TRBV20-1, the J call TRBJ1-5; no firm D call. Germline CDR1 and CDR2: DFQATT and SNEGSKA (reference sequence). This CDR3 comprises 13 residues. CDR3 in amino acids: CRPEDWEKCPQHF. The DNA for the CDR3 is TGCAGACCAGAGGATTGGGAGAAGTGCCCCCAGCATTTT.

The V gene is TRBV5-1, the J gene TRBJ2-7, with D unresolved. This CDR3 has 17 amino acids. V was trimmed by 0 bases and J by 5 bases, leaving 21 bases between them. In germline, CDR1 is SGHRS, CDR2 YFSETQ. The CDR3 coding sequence is TGCGCCAGCAGCTTGGCCGGGTTGAATGACCTCCTGGACGAGCAGTACTTC. It yields the protein CASSLAGLNDLLDEQYF.